This TCR beta chain is drawn from a study of cytomegalovirus exposure and HLA in healthy donors. Study context: It was reported in a later analysis that the 120 validation repertoires used the same platform as the 666 first-cohort repertoires.

Study-wide results and caveats: Most TCR sequences showed up rarely, but some public TCRs showed up in many donors. Three CMV-associated chains were confirmed in vitro to be specific for CMV antigens.

The repertoire was sequenced with immunoSEQ multiplex PCR; TCRdb's copy has only in-frame clones and lacks some. The repertoire consists of more than 300,000 clones, with 70% to 90% occurring once and the leading ten covering under 0.95%. Of note for this clone: Its matching antigen is unknown.

The TCR sequence derives from a woman between 18 and 29 years old in good health and CMV-seronegative. The sequencing sample was made of PBMCs.

The CDR3 region is CASTLFSGAPTDTQYF. The CDR3 region has the DNA TGTGCCAGCACCCTTTTTAGCGGGGCACCCACAGATACGCAGTATTTT. J is TRBJ2-3 and V is TRBV4-2; 8 bases line up with TRBD2. The CDR3 spans 16 residues. Per germline, CDR1 LGHNA and CDR2 YNFKEQ. Trimming took 7 bases from V and 2 from J; bases not matched to a gene: 11.